Listed below are T cell receptor beta chains from one sample, sequenced in a study of blood T cell repertoires in COVID-19. Libraries were prepared by immunoSEQ multiplex PCR; TCRdb keeps only in-frame clonotypes and omits some of them. The table includes about 200,000 clones, roughly 80% detected once. Sample: peripheral blood. Receptors originate from a woman older than 75 with acute or convalescent COVID-19. Both conserved end residues are part of each CDR3. Each record gives: V gene, J gene, CDR3 protein.

v_gene: TRBV30
j_gene: TRBJ1-2
CDR3aa: CAWSARRGSYTF

v_gene: TRBV9
j_gene: TRBJ1-2
CDR3aa: CASSPTGQSTLYGYTF

v_gene: TRBV23-1
j_gene: TRBJ2-1
CDR3aa: CASRKLTPEMTYNEQFF

v_gene: TRBV28
j_gene: TRBJ1-2
CDR3aa: CASSIRDTNYGYTF

v_gene: TRBV2
j_gene: TRBJ2-2
CDR3aa: CASSVPTSGDNTGELFF

v_gene: TRBV4-2
j_gene: TRBJ2-5
CDR3aa: CASSQELYQETQYF

v_gene: TRBV6-1
j_gene: TRBJ2-3
CDR3aa: CASSEGLALLTDTQYF

v_gene: TRBV11-2
j_gene: TRBJ1-2
CDR3aa: CASSSNSLTGSYGYTF

v_gene: TRBV24-1
j_gene: TRBJ1-2
CDR3aa: CATRPTPRDTEYGYTF

v_gene: TRBV3-1/TRBV3-2
j_gene: TRBJ2-7
CDR3aa: CASSQTSGGEYEQYF

v_gene: TRBV25-1
j_gene: TRBJ1-1
CDR3aa: CASSQTGGATGTEAFF

v_gene: TRBV27
j_gene: TRBJ2-7
CDR3aa: CASSLGAFSYEQYF

v_gene: TRBV7-9
j_gene: TRBJ2-5
CDR3aa: CASSNQQGGETQYF